The subject of this entry is one T cell receptor (beta chain). The antigen is unknown. Treg sorting used a CD4+CD25+CD127-/low gate. Constant-region reverse primers amplified full-length variable regions, followed by semi-nested Nested Universal Primer A PCR. TCRdb redid the calling of the 5' RACE reads with MiXCR, one entry per CDR3 protein. The sample holds about 9,000 distinct CDR3 sequences, under 50% seen once. This CDR3 region has 11 residues. CDR1 and CDR2 (germline): SGDLS, YYNGEE. V lost 6 bases, J lost 2 bases, and 3 bases lay in between. The study's findings and limits: Tumor-infiltrating Treg TCR alpha and beta sequences overlapped most with tumor naive CD4+ T cells, then blood naive.

The sequenced sample was Tregs sorted from a lymph node. The source is a female donor with breast cancer. The chain recombines TRBV9 with TRBJ2-1; the D is unclear. In nucleotides, the CDR3 is TGTGCCAGCAATACCTACAATGAGCAGTTCTTC. Translation gives CASNTYNEQFF.